Following are 18 T cell receptor beta chains from one sample sequenced in a study of metastatic and nonmetastatic thyroid tumors. Ahead of thyroid surgery, no patient had received treatment of any kind. TCRdb re-clonotyped the PCR reads via MiXCR. Among about 32,000 clones listed, roughly 25% were seen once. Sequenced input: blood. The receptors were gathered from a female donor with papillary thyroid cancer or a benign thyroid nodule (not recorded which). Some clones in this sample may be carry-over from other donors' samples.

This sequence joins TRBV20-1 and TRBJ1-2; D perhaps matches TRBD1 (6 bases). With 6 bases removed from V and 8 bases from J, the gap between germline ends came to 13 bases. The germline V gene has CDR1 DFQATT and CDR2 SNEGSKA (reference sequence). This CDR3 contains 11 residues. The CDR3 DNA is TGCAGTGCCCCAGGGGTAGACGGCTACACCTTC. This gives the protein CSAPGVDGYTF.

There are many counts of this clone. The V and J genes are TRBV7-2 and TRBJ2-7; TRBD2 might be the D (5 bases). Germline values: CDR1 SGHTA, CDR2 FQGNSA. This CDR3 spans 14 amino acids. V shed 1 base and J shed 3 bases, with 10 bases lying between them. The CDR3 nucleotides are TGTGCCAGCAGCTTAGAGAGGGAAGGCTACGAGCAGTACTTC. Protein product: CASSLEREGYEQYF.

This clone has only a few counts. The J gene is TRBJ2-2, the V gene TRBV12-3 or TRBV12-4; no clear D. This CDR3 is built from 12 residues. Trimming shortened V by 4 bases and J by 2 bases, and 2 bases separated the two germline ends. CDR3: CASSSNTGELFF. The CDR3 coding sequence is TGTGCCAGCAGTTCTAACACCGGGGAGCTGTTTTTT.

Many counts were recorded for this clone. The chain carries TRBV5-8 and TRBJ2-2; no reliable D call. V lost 7 bases, J lost 1 base, and 8 bases lay in between. Germline V gene lookup returns CDR1 SGHTS and CDR2 YDEGEE. CDR3 length: 13 amino acids. This CDR3 reads CASGSRNTGELFF. CDR3 nucleotide sequence: TGTGCCAGCGGCTCCAGGAACACCGGGGAGCTGTTTTTT.

This clone was seen repeatedly, ten times or more. V gene TRBV9 combines with J gene TRBJ2-7; unclear D gene. Germline V gene sequence: CDR1 SGDLS, CDR2 YYNGEE. Between the trimmed V and J ends, which lost 0 bases and 2 bases, there was a span of 6 bases. The CDR3 has 13 residues. CDR3 coding DNA: TGTGCCAGCAGCGTAGGCCCAGCCTACGAGCAGTACTTC. Amino acid sequence: CASSVGPAYEQYF.

In this sample, this clone turned up many times. The genes are TRBV29-1 and TRBJ2-7, with 8 positions matching TRBD1. The trim removed 7 bases at V and 2 bases at J, leaving 7 bases unmatched. Germline assignment: CDR1 SQVTM and CDR2 ANQGSEA. The CDR3 runs to 13 residues. The CDR3 region has the DNA TGCAGCGGCCGGGACAGGCACACCTACGAGCAGTACTTC. Amino acid sequence: CSGRDRHTYEQYF.

This clone is medium-sized within its sample. The genes are TRBV7-9 and TRBJ2-7; 11 nucleotides align to TRBD2. The CDR3 is 17 amino acids. The trim removed 2 bases at V and 6 bases at J, leaving 12 bases unmatched. The germline V gene has CDR1 SEHNR and CDR2 FQNEAQ (reference sequence). CDR3: CASSLSVGTSGASEQYF. The CDR3 DNA follows: TGTGCCAGCAGCTTATCCGTTGGGACTAGCGGCGCAAGCGAGCAGTACTTC.

The table lists this clone with many counts. The J gene is TRBJ1-6, the V gene TRBV10-3, with 7 bases aligning to TRBD1. With 10 bases clipped from V and 5 bases from J, the junction kept 5 bases outside the gene matches. The CDR3 is 13 amino acids. Germline V lookup: CDR1 ENHRY, CDR2 SYGVKD. CDR3 sequence: CATEQGNNSPLHF. CDR3 nucleotides: TGTGCCACCGAACAGGGGAATAATTCACCCCTCCACTTT.

This clone occurred many times. The chain joins TRBV5-1 to TRBJ1-1; 7 bases align to TRBD1. The length of the CDR3 is 13 residues. V trimming: 3 bases; J trimming: 2 bases; junction bases outside the gene matches: 1. CDR1 is SGHRS, CDR2 YFSETQ, per germline. Here the CDR3 reads CASSWDSNTEAFF. CDR3 coding DNA: TGCGCCAGCAGCTGGGACAGTAACACTGAAGCTTTCTTT.

This clone showed up many times. The chain recombines TRBV9 with TRBJ1-2, with a possible D match to TRBD1 (6 bases). The CDR3 runs 13 residues. Germline V gene sequence: CDR1 SGDLS, CDR2 YYNGEE. Trimming pared 6 bases from V and 3 bases from J, leaving 12 bases between. The CDR3 spells CASTRGGHYGYTF. CDR3 in DNA: TGTGCCAGCACCCGGGGGGGCCACTATGGCTACACCTTC.

This clone was picked up many times. The CDR3, as DNA: TGTGCCACCAGTGATTTGCAGACCGGGGAGCTGTTTTTT. Translation: CATSDLQTGELFF. The gene calls are TRBV24-1 and TRBJ2-2; D is unclear. Germline CDR1 reads KGHDR; CDR2 reads SFDVKD. V was shortened by 0 bases and J by 5 bases, with 3 bases between the two germline ends. This CDR3 is 13 amino acids long.

This clone was seen at least ten times. The chain is built from TRBV5-1 and TRBJ1-3; 9 positions agree with TRBD1. V lost 0 bases and J lost 4; bases outside the gene matches: 8. This CDR3 spans 17 amino acids. Germline lookup yields CDR1 SGHRS and CDR2 YFSETQ. CDR3 bases: TGCGCCAGCAGCTTGGGCACCGGGACAGGGTGGGGAAACACCATATATTTT. Its translation: CASSLGTGTGWGNTIYF.

Only one count was recorded for this clone. This chain connects TRBV2 to TRBJ1-3; D remains unclear. V was trimmed by 9 bases and J by 1 base, leaving 13 bases between them. Germline V gene sequence: CDR1 SNHLY, CDR2 FYNNEI. The CDR3 consists of 14 residues. CDR3 sequence: CARNTVESGNTIYF. In DNA, the CDR3 is TGTGCCAGAAATACAGTGGAGTCTGGAAACACCATATATTTT.

By sample share, this clone is medium-sized. This rearrangement joins TRBV6-1 to TRBJ2-1; D could derive from TRBD1 or TRBD2 (5 bases each). CDR3 length: 15 amino acids. V was shortened by 6 bases and J by 0 bases, with 12 bases between the two germline ends. CDR1 MNHNS and CDR2 SASEGT come from the germline V gene. Written as DNA, the CDR3 is TGTGCCAGCAGGGGGACGACCCTCTCCTACAATGAGCAGTTCTTC. Translated: CASRGTTLSYNEQFF.

There are a few counts of this clone. One junction end disagrees with the germline gene, perhaps due to a read error. The V gene is TRBV11-2, the J gene TRBJ2-7, with 11 bases matching TRBD2. Germline-derived CDR1 and CDR2 are SGHAT and FQNNGV. CDR3 length equals 15 residues. CDR3 DNA: TGTGCCTGCAGCGTAAGACTAGCGGGACCCTACGAGCAGTACTTC. Its protein is CACSVRLAGPYEQYF. Together with reference TRBV11-2 and TRBJ2-7, the CDR3 gives the full variable domain: EAGVAQSPRYKIIEKRQSVAFWCNPISGHATLYWYQQILGQGPKLLIQFQNNGVVDDSQLPKDRFSAERLKGVDSTLKIQPAKLEDSAVYLCACSVRLAGPYEQYFGPGTRLTVT.

This clone was detected ten times or more. This chain links TRBV10-3 with TRBJ2-7; the match to TRBD2 covers 15 bases. Germline V gene lookup returns CDR1 ENHRY and CDR2 SYGVKD. The CDR3 sequence is 15 residues long. The junction had 9 bases not matched to a gene; V was cut back by 9 bases and J by 6 bases. CDR3 in amino acids: CAITGLAGGPGEQYF. The CDR3 DNA follows: TGTGCCATAACAGGACTAGCGGGAGGGCCTGGCGAGCAGTACTTC.

The chain is built from TRBV25-1 and TRBJ1-2; no clear D gene. Germline lookup yields CDR1 MGHDK and CDR2 SYGVNS. This CDR3 is built from 12 residues. Trimming took off 9 bases at V and 7 bases at J, with 15 bases between the two ends. The CDR3 is CARFLRAVGYTF. In DNA, the CDR3 is TGTGCCAGATTCCTAAGGGCGGTTGGCTACACCTTC.

This clone was observed at least ten times. The chain couples TRBV5-1 to TRBJ2-3; the D is unclear. The germline gives CDR1 SGHRS, CDR2 YFSETQ. The length of the CDR3 is 15 residues. V lost 2 bases to trimming and J lost 2 bases, with 12 bases between them. DNA of the CDR3: TGCGCCAGCAGCTTACCCCAGGCAACCACAGATACGCAGTATTTT. Translation: CASSLPQATTDTQYF.